Each of the 26 T cell receptor beta chains below was sequenced from the same sample in a study of identical twins. MiXCR, applied by TCRdb to the 5' RACE reads, yields one record per CDR3 protein. The table records 310,000 or so distinct CDR3 sequences, less than 9.5% of them present only once. The sample was also linked to a second study, of yellow fever vaccine responses in identical twins.

Sequenced sample: CD8+ T cells sorted from blood. These receptor sequences come from a woman under 30 in good health.

This clonotype has ten or more counts. This chain connects TRBV12-3 or TRBV12-4 to TRBJ2-4; D gene uncertain. Between the trimmed V and J ends, which lost 3 bases and 6 bases, there was a span of 9 bases. This CDR3 contains 13 residues. CDR3 in amino acids: CASSFEELNIQYF. CDR3 bases: TGTGCCAGCAGTTTTGAAGAACTAAACATTCAGTACTTC.

This clonotype occurred many times. V usage is TRBV7-9 and J usage is TRBJ2-2; possible D gene TRBD2, 5 bases. The CDR3 sequence is 15 residues long. Germline assignment: CDR1 SEHNR and CDR2 FQNEAQ (reference sequence). The germline V and J ends were trimmed by 11 bases and 0 bases, with 16 bases remaining between them. The CDR3 DNA follows: TGTGCCGACAAAGCCTCAGCGGCGAACACCGGGGAGCTGTTTTTT. This codes for CADKASAANTGELFF.

The gene calls are TRBV27 and TRBJ1-3, with D unclear. The CDR3 contains 16 residues. The V and J ends lost 0 bases and 0 bases respectively, with 9 bases between them. Germline V gives CDR1 MNHEY, CDR2 SMNVEV (reference sequence). DNA of the CDR3: TGTGCCAGCAGTTTATCAGGAAGACCCTCTGGAAACACCATATATTTT. It translates to CASSLSGRPSGNTIYF.

This clonotype was counted many times. The chain combines TRBV19 with TRBJ2-1, with 8 bases identical to TRBD1. The CDR3 has 15 amino acids. Germline trimming cut 1 base from V and 5 bases from J; bases unmatched to any gene: 4. Germline values: CDR1 LNHDA, CDR2 SQIVND (reference sequence). The CDR3: CASSIGGQGNNEQFF. DNA of the CDR3: TGTGCCAGTAGTATAGGCGGACAGGGAAACAATGAGCAGTTCTTC.

This clonotype turned up a few times. The chain combines TRBV27 with TRBJ2-7, with 8 bases aligning to TRBD1. Germline lookup yields CDR1 MNHEY and CDR2 SMNVEV (reference sequence). CDR3 length: 14 residues. Trimming took 3 bases from V and 4 from J; bases not matched to a gene: 5. CDR3 DNA: TGTGCCAGCAGTTTTCAGGGGGCGAGGTACGAGCAGTACTTC. Amino acids: CASSFQGARYEQYF.

This rearrangement joins TRBV2 to TRBJ2-3, with TRBD1 matching over 9 bases. V lost 8 bases and J lost 1; bases outside the gene matches: 10. The CDR3 has 16 residues. In germline, CDR1 is SNHLY, CDR2 FYNNEI. The CDR3 spells CASPGQGRSGTDTQYF. The CDR3, as DNA: TGTGCCAGCCCAGGACAGGGGAGGTCGGGCACAGATACGCAGTATTTT.

The chain couples TRBV7-6 to TRBJ1-2; D gene unclear. Germline loops: CDR1 SGHVS, CDR2 FNYEAQ. The CDR3 loop spans 17 amino acids. The V and J ends lost 1 base and 5 bases respectively, with 20 bases between them. The CDR3 DNA reads TGTGCCAGCAGCTTAGGGGCGGTGGGCTTGGTCCATTATGGCTACACCTTC. This sequence encodes CASSLGAVGLVHYGYTF.

Many counts were recorded for this clonotype. The chain uses TRBV7-2 and TRBJ2-5; D could derive from TRBD1 or TRBD2 (6 bases each). Germline lookup yields CDR1 SGHTA and CDR2 FQGNSA. This CDR3 has 16 amino acids. V dropped 1 base and J dropped 5 bases, with 17 bases sitting between them. CDR3 in DNA: TGTGCCAGCAGCTTAGACCCCAGACAGGCGGGGGAGACCCAGTACTTC. Translation gives CASSLDPRQAGETQYF.

This clonotype was picked up many times. V and J are TRBV14 and TRBJ2-3; 9 bases line up with TRBD2. Trimming removed 1 base from V and 5 bases from J; junction bases left unmatched: 10. This CDR3 spans 17 amino acids. CDR1 and CDR2 (germline): SGHDN, FVKESK. The CDR3 sequence: CASSQASRAGGEDTQYF. CDR3 nucleotide sequence: TGTGCCAGCAGCCAAGCCTCACGAGCGGGAGGTGAAGATACGCAGTATTTT.

This chain uses TRBV4-2 with TRBJ2-3; TRBD2 matches 11 bases. Germline values: CDR1 LGHNA, CDR2 YNFKEQ. Trimming cost V 1 base and J 5 bases; bases outside gene matches: 11. The CDR3 runs to 18 residues. In nucleotides, the CDR3 is TGTGCCAGCAGCCAAGTTAGTTTAGCGGGGGGGCCTTTAGATACGCAGTATTTT. Amino acids: CASSQVSLAGGPLDTQYF.

The chain recombines TRBV5-6 with TRBJ2-7; 10 bases align to TRBD2. V shed 4 bases, J shed 6 bases, and the junction held 10 bases outside the gene matches. Germline V lookup: CDR1 SGHDT, CDR2 YYEEEE. The CDR3 has 15 amino acids. DNA of the CDR3: TGTGCCAGCAGCCGACCCACTAGCGGGATAAGCGAGCAGTACTTC. Translation gives CASSRPTSGISEQYF.

This clonotype was detected many times. The rearrangement uses TRBV7-2 and TRBJ2-7; possible D gene TRBD2, 6 bases. This CDR3 spans 16 amino acids. The V end lost 1 base, the J end lost 4 bases, and 17 bases lay between the germline ends. Germline assignment: CDR1 SGHTA and CDR2 FQGNSA. This CDR3 reads CASSLVSRGSAYEQYF. CDR3 coding DNA: TGTGCCAGCAGCTTAGTTTCTCGGGGGAGCGCTTACGAGCAGTACTTC.

This clonotype was counted ten times or more. The chain carries TRBV13 and TRBJ2-1; 9 bases agree with TRBD2. This CDR3 has 15 residues. The germline CDR1 and CDR2 sequences are PRHDT and FYEKMQ (reference sequence). The ends lost 2 bases at V and 4 bases at J; junction bases unmatched: 3. The DNA of the CDR3 is TGTGCCAGCAGCTTAAGACTAGCGGATTACAATGAGCAGTTCTTC. Amino acids: CASSLRLADYNEQFF.

This clonotype was counted many times. This chain links TRBV6-2 or TRBV6-3 with TRBJ2-7, with 10 positions matching TRBD2. There are 15 residues in the CDR3. Germline CDR1 reads MNHEY; CDR2 reads SVGEGT. Trimming removed 5 bases from V and 2 bases from J; junction bases left unmatched: 6. The CDR3 DNA reads TGTGCCAGCAGTGGAACTAGCGGGGTTCCCTACGAGCAGTACTTC. It codes for CASSGTSGVPYEQYF.

The chain has TRBV27 and TRBJ2-5; TRBD2 matches at 8 bases. Germline loops: CDR1 MNHEY, CDR2 SMNVEV (reference sequence). CDR3 length: 16 residues. Losses at the gene ends were 5 bases for V and 4 bases for J; bases not matched to a gene: 12. Here the CDR3 DNA reads TGTGCCAGCAGTCCAAAACCGGGACTAGAAAGAGAGACCCAGTACTTC. Protein sequence: CASSPKPGLERETQYF.

This clonotype was observed many times. This chain joins TRBV5-1 and TRBJ1-1; 7 bases line up with TRBD1. Losses at the gene ends were 4 bases for V and 2 bases for J; bases not matched to a gene: 5. This CDR3 spans 14 amino acids. Germline V gene sequence: CDR1 SGHRS, CDR2 YFSETQ. DNA of the CDR3: TGCGCCAGCAGCGCGGGACAGAGTAACACTGAAGCTTTCTTT. Encoded protein: CASSAGQSNTEAFF.

The chain recombines TRBV20-1 with TRBJ2-3, with 13 nucleotides matching TRBD2. Germline CDR1 reads DFQATT; CDR2 reads SNEGSKA (reference sequence). The CDR3 loop spans 16 amino acids. The trim removed 8 bases at V and 5 bases at J, leaving 13 bases unmatched. The CDR3 reads CSSLTSGGKVIDTQYF. The CDR3 DNA sequence: TGCAGTTCGTTGACTAGCGGGGGGAAGGTGATAGATACGCAGTATTTT.

This clonotype was picked up a small number of times. V gene TRBV29-1 combines with J gene TRBJ2-7; no clear D gene. Germline CDR1 reads SQVTM; CDR2 reads ANQGSEA. Trimming took off 0 bases at V and 4 bases at J, with 7 bases between the two ends. This CDR3 contains 12 residues. DNA of the CDR3: TGCAGCGTTGAAGATAACATTTACGAGCAGTACTTC. Translating it yields CSVEDNIYEQYF.

There are many counts of this clonotype. The chain recombines TRBV12-3 or TRBV12-4 with TRBJ2-7; tentatively, D is TRBD2 (6 bases). The CDR3 covers 14 residues. Trimming shortened V by 7 bases and J by 4 bases, and 17 bases separated the two germline ends. The CDR3 reads CASTRPGELYEQYF. CDR3 bases: TGTGCCAGCACTCGACCGGGGGAGCTATACGAGCAGTACTTC.

The CDR3 DNA follows: TGCGCCAGCAGTTACGGGGCGGGGGGCCGGACTTACAATGAGCAGTTCTTC. This codes for CASSYGAGGRTYNEQFF. J is TRBJ2-1 and V is TRBV5-1; 8 nucleotides match TRBD2. V lost 5 bases and J lost 4; bases outside the gene matches: 14. Germline CDR1 is SGHRS and CDR2 is YFSETQ. CDR3 length equals 17 residues.

The chain is built from TRBV5-1 and TRBJ2-3; D not resolved. The CDR3 spans 15 residues. V dropped 6 bases and J dropped 1 base, with 15 bases sitting between them. Per germline, CDR1 SGHRS and CDR2 YFSETQ. This chain's CDR3 is CASTTYGDGTDTQYF. The CDR3 coding sequence is TGCGCCAGCACCACCTACGGAGACGGCACAGATACGCAGTATTTT.

This clonotype was detected a few times. This chain uses TRBV7-2 with TRBJ2-7, with 7 positions matching TRBD2. This CDR3 has 14 residues. After removal of 5 bases from V and 0 bases from J, the junction contained 4 bases not matched to a gene. Germline V gene lookup returns CDR1 SGHTA and CDR2 FQGNSA. The CDR3 bases are TGTGCCAGCAGCCCGCTAGCGGTCTCCTACGAGCAGTACTTC. Amino acids: CASSPLAVSYEQYF. Full variable domain (rest looked up from reference TRBV7-2 and TRBJ2-7): GAGVSQSPSNKVTEKGKDVELRCDPISGHTALYWYRQSLGQGLEFLIYFQGNSAPDKSGLPSDRFSAERTGGSVSTLTIQRTQQEDSAVYLCASSPLAVSYEQYFGPGTRLTVT.

This chain connects TRBV21-1 to TRBJ2-3; TRBD1, the D gene given by the table, was not confirmed from the DNA. TRBV21-1 is given as a pseudogene. CDR3 length: 15 residues. This chain's CDR3 is CASSKGAGGTDTQYF. Written as DNA, the CDR3 is TGTGCCAGCAGCAAAGGGGCGGGTGGCACAGATACGCAGTATTTT.

This rearrangement joins TRBV6-6 to TRBJ2-3; D is unclear. Germline lookup yields CDR1 MNHNY and CDR2 SVGAGI (reference sequence). The CDR3 is 12 amino acids. V shed 7 bases and J shed 4 bases, with 9 bases lying between them. The CDR3 reads CASTLGPDTQYF. In DNA, the CDR3 is TGTGCCAGCACCCTCGGGCCAGATACGCAGTATTTT.

V and J are TRBV19 and TRBJ1-4; 8 positions agree with TRBD1. The CDR3 covers 20 residues. Germline CDR1 and CDR2: LNHDA and SQIVND (reference sequence). Trimming cost V 9 bases and J 6 bases; bases outside gene matches: 27. CDR3 residues: CASRDRTGKNSFPRDEKLFF. CDR3 nucleotides: TGTGCCAGCCGAGACCGGACAGGGAAAAACAGTTTTCCTCGGGATGAAAAACTGTTTTTT.

This clonotype was seen only a few times. The chain employs TRBV5-6 and TRBJ2-1; 7 bases line up with TRBD2. V lost 5 bases, J lost 0 bases, and 5 bases stayed unmatched. This CDR3 spans 15 amino acids. Germline V gene lookup returns CDR1 SGHDT and CDR2 YYEEEE. The CDR3: CASRVGGSSYNEQFF. In DNA, the CDR3 is TGTGCCAGCAGGGTGGGAGGGAGCTCCTACAATGAGCAGTTCTTC.